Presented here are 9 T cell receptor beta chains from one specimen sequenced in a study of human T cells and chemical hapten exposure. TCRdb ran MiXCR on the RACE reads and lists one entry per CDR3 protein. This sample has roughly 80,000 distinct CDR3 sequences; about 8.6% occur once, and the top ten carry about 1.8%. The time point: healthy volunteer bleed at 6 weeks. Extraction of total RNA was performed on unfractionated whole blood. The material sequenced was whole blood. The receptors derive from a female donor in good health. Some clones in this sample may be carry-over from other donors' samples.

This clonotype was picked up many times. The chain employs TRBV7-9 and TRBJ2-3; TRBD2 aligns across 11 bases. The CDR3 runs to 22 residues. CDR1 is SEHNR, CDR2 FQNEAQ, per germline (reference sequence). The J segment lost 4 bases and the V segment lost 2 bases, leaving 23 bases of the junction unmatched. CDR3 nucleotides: TGTGCCAGCAGCTTACATCATCTAAGACTAGCGGGGCGCCCCCCGGAGGCAGATACGCAGTATTTT. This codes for CASSLHHLRLAGRPPEADTQYF.

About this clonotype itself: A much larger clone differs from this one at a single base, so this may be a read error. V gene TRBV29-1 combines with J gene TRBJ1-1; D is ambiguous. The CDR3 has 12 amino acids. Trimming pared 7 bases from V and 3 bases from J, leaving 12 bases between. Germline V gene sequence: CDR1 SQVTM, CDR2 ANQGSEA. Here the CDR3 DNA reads TGCAGCGCTGGGCGGGAGTACACTGAAGCTTTCTTT. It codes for CSAGREYTEAFF.

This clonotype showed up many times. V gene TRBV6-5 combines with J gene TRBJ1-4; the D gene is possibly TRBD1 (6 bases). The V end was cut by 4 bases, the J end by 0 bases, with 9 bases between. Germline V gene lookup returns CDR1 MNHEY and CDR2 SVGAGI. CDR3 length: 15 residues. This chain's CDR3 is CASSSGGATNEKLFF. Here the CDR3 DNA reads TGTGCCAGCAGTTCGGGGGGCGCAACTAATGAAAAACTGTTTTTT.

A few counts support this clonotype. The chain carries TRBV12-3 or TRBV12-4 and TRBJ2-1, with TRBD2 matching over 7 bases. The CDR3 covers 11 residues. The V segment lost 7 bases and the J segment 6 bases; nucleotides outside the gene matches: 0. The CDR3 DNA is TGTGCCAGCACGGGGGGCAATGAGCAGTTCTTC. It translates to CASTGGNEQFF.

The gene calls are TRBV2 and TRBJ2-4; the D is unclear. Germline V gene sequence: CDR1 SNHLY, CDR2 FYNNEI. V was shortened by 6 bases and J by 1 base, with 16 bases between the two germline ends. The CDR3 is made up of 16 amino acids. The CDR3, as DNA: TGTGCCAGCAGCCTTGAGGATCCGGCGGCCAAAAACATTCAGTACTTC. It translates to CASSLEDPAAKNIQYF.

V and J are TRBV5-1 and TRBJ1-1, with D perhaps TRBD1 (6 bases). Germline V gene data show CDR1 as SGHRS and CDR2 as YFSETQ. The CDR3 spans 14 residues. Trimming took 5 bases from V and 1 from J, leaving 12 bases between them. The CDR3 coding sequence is TGCGCCAGCAGGTACAGGGATGAGAACACTGAAGCTTTCTTT. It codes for CASRYRDENTEAFF.

CDR3 bases: TGTGCCAGCAGCTCAGTACGGACCGCCAGCACAGATACGCAGTATTTT. Translated: CASSSVRTASTDTQYF. This chain joins TRBV7-9 and TRBJ2-3; D is undetermined. V lost 4 bases and J 0 bases, leaving 14 bases between the germline ends. The CDR3 has 16 amino acids. The germline V gene encodes CDR1 SEHNR and CDR2 FQNEAQ (reference sequence). Together with reference TRBV7-9 and TRBJ2-3, the CDR3 gives the full variable domain: DTGVSQNPRHKITKRGQNVTFRCDPISEHNRLYWYRQTLGQGPEFLTYFQNEAQLEKSRLLSDRFSAERPKGSFSTLEIQRTEQGDSAMYLCASSSVRTASTDTQYFGPGTRLTVL.

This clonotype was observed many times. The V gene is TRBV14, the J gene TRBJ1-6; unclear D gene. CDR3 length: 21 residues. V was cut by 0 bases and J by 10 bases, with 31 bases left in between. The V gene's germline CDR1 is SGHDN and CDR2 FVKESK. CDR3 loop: CASSQDRRSGRNRRVGSPLHF. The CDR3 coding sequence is TGTGCCAGCAGCCAAGATCGCCGCTCGGGCAGAAACCGAAGAGTAGGGTCACCCCTCCACTTT.

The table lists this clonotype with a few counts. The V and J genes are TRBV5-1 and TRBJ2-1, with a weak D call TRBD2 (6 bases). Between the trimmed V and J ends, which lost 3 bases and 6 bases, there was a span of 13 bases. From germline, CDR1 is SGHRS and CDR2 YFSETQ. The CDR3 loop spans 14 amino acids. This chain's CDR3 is CASSSPGSVNEQFF. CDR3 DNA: TGCGCCAGCAGCTCCCCCGGGAGCGTCAATGAGCAGTTCTTC.